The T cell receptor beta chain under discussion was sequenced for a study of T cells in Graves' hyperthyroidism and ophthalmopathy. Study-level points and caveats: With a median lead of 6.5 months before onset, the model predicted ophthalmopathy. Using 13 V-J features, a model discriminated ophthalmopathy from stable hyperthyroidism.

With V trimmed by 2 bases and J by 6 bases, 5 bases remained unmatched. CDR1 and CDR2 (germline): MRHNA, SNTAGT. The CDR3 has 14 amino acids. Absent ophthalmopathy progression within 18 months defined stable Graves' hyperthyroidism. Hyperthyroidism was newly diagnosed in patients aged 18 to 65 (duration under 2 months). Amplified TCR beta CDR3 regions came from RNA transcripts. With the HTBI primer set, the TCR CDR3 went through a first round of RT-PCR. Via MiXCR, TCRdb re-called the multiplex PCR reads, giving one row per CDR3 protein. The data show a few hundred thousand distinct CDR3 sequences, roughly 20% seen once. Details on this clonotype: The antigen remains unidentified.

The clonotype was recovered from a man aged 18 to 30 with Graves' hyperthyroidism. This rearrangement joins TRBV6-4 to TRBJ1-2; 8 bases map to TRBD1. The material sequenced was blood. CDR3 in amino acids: CASSDGTGLNGYTF. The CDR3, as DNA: TGTGCCAGCAGTGACGGGACAGGACTTAATGGCTACACCTTC.